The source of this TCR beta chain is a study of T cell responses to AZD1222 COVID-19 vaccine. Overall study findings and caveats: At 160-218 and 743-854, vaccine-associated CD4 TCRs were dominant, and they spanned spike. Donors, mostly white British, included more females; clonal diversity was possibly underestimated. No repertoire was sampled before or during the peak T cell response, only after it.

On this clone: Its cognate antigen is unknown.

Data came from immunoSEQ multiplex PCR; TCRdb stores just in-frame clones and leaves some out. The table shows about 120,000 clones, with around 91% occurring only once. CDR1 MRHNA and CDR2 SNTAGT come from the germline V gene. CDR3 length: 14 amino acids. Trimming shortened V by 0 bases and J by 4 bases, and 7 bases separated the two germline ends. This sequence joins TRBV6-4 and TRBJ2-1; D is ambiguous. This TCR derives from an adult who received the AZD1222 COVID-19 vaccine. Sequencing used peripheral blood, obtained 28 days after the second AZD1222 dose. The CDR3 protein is CASSDSKDYNEQFF. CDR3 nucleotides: TGTGCCAGCAGTGACTCGAAGGATTACAATGAGCAGTTCTTC.